One sample yielded the 29 T cell receptor beta chains listed below, sequenced in a study of cytomegalovirus exposure and HLA in healthy donors (dated by TCRdb to about 2017). The library came from the immunoSEQ multiplex PCR assay. A mixture of 60 forward primers for TCR Vbeta segments and 13 reverse primers for TCR Jbeta segments was used in the multiplex PCR. Held by TCRdb, this immuneACCESS table contains in-frame sequences only and omits some clones. Under half of the omission traces to an unresolved V gene where checked; the cause of the rest is unknown. The sample contains approximately 170,000 clones, roughly two thirds of them found a single time. The ten largest clones capture less than 5% of the sample. Material: PBMCs. These receptors all come from a woman under 30 in good health and CMV-seropositive.

This rearrangement joins TRBV4-3 to TRBJ1-1, with 10 bases identical to TRBD1. With 0 bases clipped from V and 4 bases from J, the junction kept 20 bases outside the gene matches. The CDR3 has 21 residues. The germline CDR1 and CDR2 sequences are LGHNA and YSLEER. The CDR3 protein is CASSQDDRWFGQGVGITEAFF. CDR3 sequence (DNA): TGCGCCAGCAGCCAAGACGACCGGTGGTTCGGACAGGGGGTAGGTATCACTGAAGCTTTCTTT.

This chain joins TRBV6-5 and TRBJ2-5, with 8 bases matching TRBD2. The CDR3 is 15 residues long. From germline, CDR1 is MNHEY and CDR2 SVGAGI. The V and J ends lost 8 bases and 5 bases, in that order; junction bases with no gene match: 13. In DNA form, the CDR3 reads TGTGCCAGCTCCTTGCTAGCGGGCATAAAGGAGACCCAGTACTTC. Protein: CASSLLAGIKETQYF.

The chain is built from TRBV29-1 and TRBJ1-2; a weak D match, TRBD1 (6 bases). The germline gives CDR1 SQVTM, CDR2 ANQGSEA. The CDR3 runs to 13 residues. Trimming left V 7 bases short and J 8 bases short, with 20 bases between. CDR3 coding DNA: TGCAGCGCTCGTAGGGGGGGGGACCCCGGCTACACCTTC. This translates into CSARRGGDPGYTF.

The chain couples TRBV28 to TRBJ1-1; TRBD1 matches at 8 bases. Germline CDR1 and CDR2: MDHEN and SYDVKM. The length of the CDR3 is 12 residues. J lost 5 bases, V lost 8 bases, and 4 bases had no gene match. The CDR3 nucleotides are TGTGCCAGCGCCCGGACAGGGACTGAAGCTTTCTTT. Amino acids: CASARTGTEAFF.

J is TRBJ2-3 and V is TRBV4-1, with 7 nucleotides matching TRBD2. CDR1 is MGHRA and CDR2 is YSYEKL in the germline V gene. The CDR3 sequence is 17 residues long. V dropped 1 base and J dropped 3; count of bases not matched to a gene: 10. CDR3 DNA sequence: TGCGCCAGCAGCCAAGTCGGACTAGTGACAACGACAGATACGCAGTATTTT. This encodes CASSQVGLVTTTDTQYF.

The V gene is TRBV4-3, the J gene TRBJ1-4, with D possibly TRBD1 on 6 matching bases. The germline V gene has CDR1 LGHNA and CDR2 YSLEER. V gave up 0 bases and J gave up 11 bases, with 19 bases separating them. The CDR3 covers 16 residues. For the CDR3, the DNA is TGCGCCAGCAGCCAAGACACGGGACAACTTGTATCCAAACTGTTTTTT. Translating it yields CASSQDTGQLVSKLFF.

The chain joins TRBV11-2 to TRBJ2-1; the match to TRBD2 covers 13 bases. Germline CDR1 SGHAT, CDR2 FQNNGV. CDR3 length equals 15 residues. Unmatched junction bases numbered 7, after V lost 5 bases and J lost 9 bases. In DNA, the CDR3 is TGTGCCAGCAGCCCCGGACTAGCGGGAGACACTGAGCAGTTCTTC. Amino acids: CASSPGLAGDTEQFF.

The chain carries TRBV5-1 and TRBJ2-1, with 11 bases lining up with TRBD2. CDR1 SGHRS and CDR2 YFSETQ come from the germline V gene. V lost 3 bases and J lost 9; bases outside the gene matches: 2. CDR3 length: 13 residues. CDR3 residues: CASSSGLAGEQFF. Here the CDR3 DNA reads TGCGCCAGCAGCTCAGGACTAGCGGGTGAGCAGTTCTTC.

This chain links TRBV28 with TRBJ2-7; 12 bases are shared with TRBD1. Trimming at V came to 4 bases and at J to 6 bases, leaving 7 bases not matched to a gene. The CDR3 totals 15 residues. From germline, CDR1 is MDHEN and CDR2 SYDVKM. The DNA for the CDR3 is TGTGCCAGCAGTTACCGGGACAGGGGGCTTTTCGAGCAGTACTTC. Amino acid sequence: CASSYRDRGLFEQYF.

V is TRBV27 and J is TRBJ1-2, with D possibly matching TRBD1 (6 bases). The V end lost 5 bases, the J end lost 5 bases, and 18 bases lay between the germline ends. Per the germline V gene, CDR1 is MNHEY and CDR2 is SMNVEV (reference sequence). This CDR3 spans 15 amino acids. CDR3 in amino acids: CASSPGGGLLYGYTF. The CDR3 DNA sequence: TGTGCCAGCAGTCCGGGAGGGGGACTACTTTATGGCTACACCTTC.

V gene TRBV30 combines with J gene TRBJ1-2; the D is unclear. Trimming stripped 1 base from V and 12 bases from J, with 15 bases between. The CDR3 runs to 12 residues. The germline CDR1 and CDR2 sequences are GTSNPN and SVGIG (reference sequence). CDR3 in DNA: TGTGCCTGGAGTGGGCCTGGCCACATCAACACCTTC. It specifies CAWSGPGHINTF. The full variable domain, in which reference TRBV30 and TRBJ1-2 provide the parts outside the CDR3, is SQTIHQWPATLVQPVGSPLSLECTVEGTSNPNLYWYRQAAGRGLQLLFYSVGIGQISSEVPQNLSASRPQDRQFILSSKKLLLSDSGFYLCAWSGPGHINTFGSGTRLTVV.

The J gene is TRBJ1-2, the V gene TRBV30, with TRBD1 matching over 10 bases. The CDR3 is 15 residues long. Germline assignment: CDR1 GTSNPN and CDR2 SVGIG (reference sequence). V lost 4 bases and J lost 8; bases outside the gene matches: 13. The CDR3 coding sequence is TGTGCCTGGAACATACCGGGACAGGGGTTTGAAGGCTACACCTTC. Translation gives CAWNIPGQGFEGYTF.

The chain links TRBV21-1 to TRBJ1-1; TRBD1, as called in the table, went unchecked against the DNA. TRBV21-1 is reported as a pseudogene. The CDR3 runs to 16 residues. CDR3 DNA: TGTGCCAGCAGCAAAGCAACCAGGGAAAAAGATACTGAAGCTTTCTTT. Translated, it gives CASSKATREKDTEAFF.

The J gene is TRBJ2-7, the V gene TRBV5-6; a weak D match, TRBD2 (6 bases). The CDR3 runs to 17 residues. The germline V and J ends were trimmed by 4 bases and 0 bases, with 20 bases remaining between them. Germline CDR1 and CDR2: SGHDT and YYEEEE. The CDR3 loop reads CASSPYTGTPSSYEQYF. CDR3 coding DNA: TGTGCCAGCAGCCCCTACACCGGGACTCCTAGCTCCTACGAGCAGTACTTC.

The V and J genes are TRBV5-1 and TRBJ2-5; weak D call: TRBD2 (6 bases). CDR3 size: 15 residues. The V and J ends lost 4 bases and 0 bases respectively, with 13 bases between them. Germline V CDR1 and CDR2: SGHRS, YFSETQ. The CDR3 is CASSPGTAYQETQYF. The CDR3 DNA sequence: TGCGCCAGCAGCCCCGGGACTGCGTACCAAGAGACCCAGTACTTC.

This clone was observed a handful of times. The chain combines TRBV5-1 with TRBJ1-2, with 9 bases lining up with TRBD1. The CDR3 is 15 amino acids. Per the germline V gene, CDR1 is SGHRS and CDR2 is YFSETQ. V shed 1 base, J shed 5 bases, and the junction held 6 bases outside the gene matches. Here the CDR3 DNA reads TGCGCCAGCAGCTTGACAGGGGGCCTGGTTTATGGCTACACCTTC. Protein product: CASSLTGGLVYGYTF.

The chain recombines TRBV30 with TRBJ1-1, with 7 positions matching TRBD1. CDR1 and CDR2 from the germline V gene are GTSNPN and SVGIG (reference sequence). The V and J ends lost 1 base and 1 base, in that order; junction bases with no gene match: 12. The CDR3 loop spans 17 amino acids. The CDR3 sequence: CAWSEDLTGVQNTEAFF. The CDR3 DNA reads TGTGCCTGGAGTGAGGATCTCACAGGGGTCCAGAACACTGAAGCTTTCTTT.

There are a few counts of this clone. The chain employs TRBV18 and TRBJ1-5; tentatively, D is TRBD1 (6 bases). The CDR3 totals 18 residues. V dropped 1 base and J dropped 0 bases, with 16 bases sitting between them. Germline V lookup: CDR1 KGHSH, CDR2 LQKENI. The CDR3 reads CASSPQESGTNSNQPQHF. The CDR3 DNA is TGTGCCAGCTCACCACAAGAGAGTGGGACAAATAGCAATCAGCCCCAGCATTTT.

The rearrangement links TRBV5-1 to TRBJ2-2, with 8 bases identical to TRBD2. The CDR3 contains 15 residues. Unmatched junction bases numbered 8, after V lost 5 bases and J lost 5 bases. Per germline, CDR1 SGHRS and CDR2 YFSETQ. The CDR3 spells CASRLDLAGTGELFF. CDR3 in DNA: TGCGCCAGCAGACTGGACCTAGCGGGTACCGGGGAGCTGTTTTTT.

The CDR3 coding sequence is TGTGCCAGCAAGGAGAAATCCCTAAACACCGGGGAGCTGTTTTTT. As protein: CASKEKSLNTGELFF. This chain connects TRBV2 to TRBJ2-2; D not certain. The germline CDR1 and CDR2 sequences are SNHLY and FYNNEI. The CDR3 totals 15 residues. V was trimmed by 7 bases and J by 2 bases, leaving 14 bases between them.

The gene calls are TRBV7-6 and TRBJ2-5, with 9 nucleotides matching TRBD1. Germline values: CDR1 SGHVS, CDR2 FNYEAQ. Germline trimming cut 5 bases from V and 4 bases from J; bases unmatched to any gene: 8. This CDR3 has 15 residues. The CDR3 nucleotides are TGTGCCAGCAGCACATTGGGACAGGGATCAGAGACCCAGTACTTC. Translating gives CASSTLGQGSETQYF. The full variable domain, in which reference TRBV7-6 and TRBJ2-5 provide the parts outside the CDR3, is GAGVSQSPRYKVTKRGQDVALRCDPISGHVSLYWYRQALGQGPEFLTYFNYEAQQDKSGLPNDRFSAERPEGSISTLTIQRTEQRDSAMYRCASSTLGQGSETQYFGPGTRLLVL.

The chain joins TRBV19 to TRBJ1-1; no clear D. The V end was cut by 3 bases, the J end by 8 bases, with 7 bases between. Germline loops: CDR1 LNHDA, CDR2 SQIVND (reference sequence). The CDR3 consists of 11 residues. CDR3 amino acids: CASSIGAEAFF. The CDR3 nucleotides are TGTGCCAGTAGTATCGGAGCAGAAGCTTTCTTT.

The chain employs TRBV11-2 and TRBJ2-3; D possibly corresponds to TRBD2 (6 bases). This CDR3 has 16 residues. The germline V gene has CDR1 SGHAT and CDR2 FQNNGV. V was trimmed by 5 bases and J by 2 bases, leaving 17 bases between them. The CDR3 DNA sequence: TGTGCCAGCAGCCCCGGGACTTTTTTTGACACAGATACGCAGTATTTT. This sequence encodes CASSPGTFFDTDTQYF.

V is TRBV28 and J is TRBJ1-2, with TRBD1 matching over 9 bases. CDR1 is MDHEN and CDR2 is SYDVKM in the germline V gene. Unmatched junction bases numbered 0, after V lost 2 bases and J lost 2 bases. The length of the CDR3 is 14 residues. The CDR3 DNA is TGTGCCAGCAGTTTAGGGACAGGGAACTATGGCTACACCTTC. It specifies CASSLGTGNYGYTF.

This clone was seen only once. J is TRBJ2-2 and V is TRBV5-5; TRBD2 aligns across 11 bases. J was trimmed by 5 bases and V by 4 bases; bases with no gene match: 10. The CDR3 runs 17 residues. Germline V gene lookup returns CDR1 SGHKS and CDR2 YYEKEE (reference sequence). The CDR3 here is CASSQTSGVLGTGELFF. The CDR3 DNA is TGTGCCAGCAGCCAGACTAGCGGGGTGTTGGGGACCGGGGAGCTGTTTTTT. Based on the CDR3 plus reference TRBV5-5 and TRBJ2-2, the full variable domain is DAGVTQSPTHLIKTRGQQVTLRCSPISGHKSVSWYQQVLGQGPQFIFQYYEKEERGRGNFPDRFSARQFPNYSSELNVNALLLGDSALYLCASSQTSGVLGTGELFFGEGSRLTVL.

The V gene is TRBV19, the J gene TRBJ1-5; TRBD1 matches at 9 bases. CDR1 is LNHDA and CDR2 is SQIVND in the germline V gene (reference sequence). This CDR3 is 15 amino acids long. V dropped 4 bases and J dropped 5; count of bases not matched to a gene: 6. CDR3 coding DNA: TGTGCCAGTAGTACTTGGACAGGGGTCGATCAGCCCCAGCATTTT. Its translation is CASSTWTGVDQPQHF.

The rearrangement links TRBV9 to TRBJ1-2; D may be TRBD1 (5 bases). In germline, CDR1 is SGDLS, CDR2 YYNGEE. The CDR3 is 14 amino acids. V was cut by 2 bases and J by 0 bases, with 8 bases left in between. The CDR3 spells CASSVGPANYGYTF. The CDR3 DNA sequence: TGTGCCAGCAGCGTGGGGCCGGCTAACTATGGCTACACCTTC.

V gene TRBV11-3 combines with J gene TRBJ1-1, with 10 bases lining up with TRBD1. The V gene's germline CDR1 is SGHNT and CDR2 YENEEA. The CDR3 is made up of 15 amino acids. V trimming: 8 bases; J trimming: 5 bases; junction bases outside the gene matches: 11. The CDR3 DNA follows: TGTGCCAGCTCCAATCCGGGACAGGGGATTACTGAAGCTTTCTTT. Translation gives CASSNPGQGITEAFF.

The rearrangement links TRBV28 to TRBJ2-5; D perhaps matches TRBD1 (6 bases). The germline V gene encodes CDR1 MDHEN and CDR2 SYDVKM. Deletions cut 6 bases from V and 2 bases from J, with 19 bases between. The CDR3 contains 16 residues. Here the CDR3 reads CASSNGMGALQETQYF. The CDR3 DNA reads as TGTGCCAGCAGCAACGGAATGGGGGCGCTTCAAGAGACCCAGTACTTC.